This TCR beta chain was found in a study of shared clonotypes between healthy human individuals. Across the study: Three CD4 naive, three CD4 memory, two CD8 naive and one CD8 memory plate were used per donor. Study-level points and caveats: Generation probabilities were higher for clonotypes shared across all four sorted-subset donors than for unshared ones.

The assay was run at deep level. Sequencing was performed with immunoSEQ multiplex PCR; in TCRdb, only in-frame clones are kept and a portion is missing. This table has 2 million to 2.5 million clones, approximately 96% appearing once. V was trimmed by 4 bases and J by 8 bases, leaving 17 bases between them. Germline V gene sequence: CDR1 MNHEY, CDR2 SVGAGI. The CDR3 covers 14 residues. Comment on this clone: Its antigen remains unidentified.

Material: naive CD4+ T cells sorted from blood. The subset was: CD45RA+ positively selected. This sequence was found in a man aged 18 to 30 in good health. V usage is TRBV6-5 and J usage is TRBJ1-2; D not resolved. The CDR3 bases are TGTGCCAGCAGTTCCGAGGCCCCCTTTGGGGGCTACACCTTC. It translates to CASSSEAPFGGYTF.